This TCR beta chain was recorded in a study of cytomegalovirus exposure and HLA in healthy donors. Whole-study results and caveats: An analysis done earlier found most TCR beta V segments productive about 87% or about 30% of the time. Highly shared sequence variants in one cluster were likely a sequencing artifact. Cytomegalovirus-associated TCR beta chains were listed, numbering 150 to 200.

The study ran its PCR with 60 Vbeta and 13 Jbeta primers. Only in-frame clones appear in the TCRdb table, and some are missing; sequencing was by immunoSEQ multiplex PCR. The sample holds about 45,000 clones, about 73% seen once. CDR1 and CDR2 (germline): MDHEN, SYDVKM. Losses at the gene ends were 11 bases for V and 6 bases for J; bases not matched to a gene: 15. The length of the CDR3 is 15 residues. As regards this clone: The antigen is not known.

The sequence was obtained from a woman in her 30s in good health and CMV-seronegative. Sequenced material: PBMCs. The rearrangement links TRBV28 to TRBJ2-3, with 9 bases identical to TRBD2. As DNA, the CDR3 is TGTGCCGGGGGCTCCCCCGCGGGGGGGTCTGATACGCAGTATTTT. Its protein is CAGGSPAGGSDTQYF.